A few counts support the clone carrying this T cell receptor (beta chain). This entry is derived from a study of T-cell memory formation after mild COVID-19. Germline V gene data show CDR1 as SEHNR and CDR2 as FQNEAQ (reference sequence). This CDR3 comprises 13 residues. The junction had 5 bases not matched to a gene; V was cut back by 1 base and J by 11 bases. Each CDR3 protein gets one entry after TCRdb re-called the 5' RACE reads with MiXCR. The table includes under 200,000 distinct CDR3 sequences, 11% detected once. Sequenced: PBMCs or a T cell subset sorted from them (not recorded which). This sequence was found in a man aged 18 to 35 who had mild COVID-19 (a few samples of this study predate the infection). Cell type and time point are not known. The chain couples TRBV7-9 to TRBJ2-3; 8 nucleotides match TRBD2. This CDR3 is CASSLEAGGKQYF. CDR3 bases: TGTGCCAGCAGCTTAGAGGCGGGGGGAAAGCAGTATTTT.